A selection of T cell receptor beta chains follows, all from one sample in a study of shared clonotypes between healthy human individuals. Measured with immunoSEQ multiplex PCR; TCRdb has only the in-frame clones, and not every one. This table holds nearly 2 million clones, about 95% found once. The sequenced material came from naive CD8+ T cells sorted from blood. The source is a man aged 18-30 years in good health. Each CDR3 is given with its conserved first and last residue. The D gene is left open where the match is weak. Size values are once, few and many counts, or a class for expanded clones, and some rows have none.

TGCGCCAGCAGTGAAATTAAAAGGGATCATCCGGCCAAAAACATTCAGTACTTC | CASSEIKRDHPAKNIQYF | - | TRBJ2-4 | - | TRBV10-1
TGTGCCAGCAGTGAAGACAGGGTCTCTGAAGCTTTCTTT | CASSEDRVSEAFF | once | TRBJ1-1 | - | TRBV6-1
TGTGCCAGCAGCCCCGGGGAGTGGGTGAACACTGAAGCTTTCTTT | CASSPGEWVNTEAFF | - | TRBJ1-1 | - | TRBV7-9
TGTGCCAGTAGTTGGCAGGGAGTCCCTGAAGCTTTCTTT | CASSWQGVPEAFF | - | TRBJ1-1 | - | TRBV19
TGTGCCAGTTATCGGGAATTCGGGGAGCTGTTTTTT | CASYREFGELFF | - | TRBJ2-2 | - | TRBV19
TGTGCCAGCTCACCACCGGAAAGGGAGCTGAACACCATATATTTT | CASSPPERELNTIYF | once | TRBJ1-3 | - | TRBV18
TGTGCCAGCAGCTCGGGACTAGCGTTTACCTACGAGCAGTACTTC | CASSSGLAFTYEQYF | - | TRBJ2-7 | TRBD2 | TRBV7-9
TGTGCCAGCAGCGACAGGAACACTGAAGCTTTCTTT | CASSDRNTEAFF | - | TRBJ1-1 | - | TRBV28
TGTGCCGTCCTTCTCGGGGAGATGGGGGAGACCCAGTACTTC | CAVLLGEMGETQYF | - | TRBJ2-5 | - | TRBV30
TGTGCCAGCAGTTTAAGCGGAGGGCCTGGAAACACCATATATTTT | CASSLSGGPGNTIYF | - | TRBJ1-3 | - | TRBV28
TGTGCCTGGAGCGCTGACAGGGGAGGCACTGAAGCTTTCTTT | CAWSADRGGTEAFF | - | TRBJ1-1 | TRBD1 | TRBV30
TGCGCCAGCAGCCAAGGGGGCGATTATTCTAGTTCACCCCTCCACTTT | CASSQGGDYSSSPLHF | - | TRBJ1-6 | - | TRBV4-3
TGCGCCAGCAGCGCGGAACTAGCGGGAGTAATCAATGAGCAGTTCTTC | CASSAELAGVINEQFF | - | TRBJ2-1 | TRBD2 | TRBV5-1
TGTGCCAGCAGCTCCCACGGGCCAGATACGCAGTATTTT | CASSSHGPDTQYF | - | TRBJ2-3 | - | TRBV13
TGCAGCGTTGAAGAACGAGGAGGACTCCAAGAGACCCAGTACTTC | CSVEERGGLQETQYF | - | TRBJ2-5 | - | TRBV29-1
TGCGCCAGCAGCTTTAGACAGGGGAGGGCAGATACGCAGTATTTT | CASSFRQGRADTQYF | - | TRBJ2-3 | - | TRBV5-1
TGTGCCAGCAGCTTGGGGGTAATAGGGTCGCTCGGGAACACTGAAGCTTTCTTT | CASSLGVIGSLGNTEAFF | - | TRBJ1-1 | - | TRBV7-9
TGTGCCTGGAGTGTTGCGGGACCCTACGAGCAGTACTTC | CAWSVAGPYEQYF | - | TRBJ2-7 | - | TRBV30
TGTGCCAGCAGCTTGGACAGGGGGTTCTACGAGCAGTACTTC | CASSLDRGFYEQYF | - | TRBJ2-7 | TRBD1 | TRBV5-8
TGTGCCAGCAGTCCCGGTTTGAACACTGAAGCTTTCTTT | CASSPGLNTEAFF | - | TRBJ1-1 | - | TRBV6-5
TGTGCCAGCAGTTACTCCAACACCTACGAGCAGTACTTC | CASSYSNTYEQYF | - | TRBJ2-7 | - | TRBV6-6
TGTGCCAGCAGCGGCGGGGTCAAATCTACCTACGAGCAGTACTTC | CASSGGVKSTYEQYF | - | TRBJ2-7 | - | TRBV5-6
TGTGCCAGTACCCCCGGGACAGACGGTTCACCCCTCCACTTT | CASTPGTDGSPLHF | - | TRBJ1-6 | TRBD1 | TRBV19
TGTGCCAGCAACACAGGGACAGACAGTAACTATGGCTACACCTTC | CASNTGTDSNYGYTF | - | TRBJ1-2 | TRBD1 | TRBV6-5
TGTGCCAGCAGCGTAGGTCAGGGCCAGGGGGCGCCGAACACTGAAGCTTTCTTT | CASSVGQGQGAPNTEAFF | once | TRBJ1-1 | TRBD1 | TRBV9
TGCGCCAGCAGCCAAGAATGGGCGGAGAACACTGAAGCTTTCTTT | CASSQEWAENTEAFF | - | TRBJ1-1 | - | TRBV4-1
TGTGCCAGCACCCCCTCTAGCGGGACCGCCGATACGCAGTATTTT | CASTPSSGTADTQYF | once | TRBJ2-3 | TRBD2 | TRBV6-5
TGCGCCAGCAGCCAAGATCCGGGGCGACCTCCTAGCACAGATACGCAGTATTTT | CASSQDPGRPPSTDTQYF | - | TRBJ2-3 | - | TRBV4-1
TGCAGCGTTGATTGGCCTAGCGGGAGGATAGATACGCAGTATTTT | CSVDWPSGRIDTQYF | - | TRBJ2-3 | TRBD2 | TRBV29-1
TGCGCCAGCAGCCAAGTCTGGACTAGCGCCGAGACCCAGTACTTC | CASSQVWTSAETQYF | - | TRBJ2-5 | TRBD2 | TRBV4-3
TGTGCCACCCCGGGGAACGAGGACTACGAGCAGTACTTC | CATPGNEDYEQYF | - | TRBJ2-7 | - | TRBV11-2
TGTGCCAGCAGGGCTAGCGGGAGTTATGAGACCCAGTACTTC | CASRASGSYETQYF | - | TRBJ2-5 | TRBD2 | TRBV27
TGTGCCAGCAGTCCCCCCCGTGACCAGGTGGGCAATCAGCCCCAGCATTTT | CASSPPRDQVGNQPQHF | - | TRBJ1-5 | - | TRBV28
TGTGCCAGCAGCTTGAGTGACACTGAAGCTTTCTTT | CASSLSDTEAFF | few | TRBJ1-1 | - | TRBV7-9
TGTGCCAGCAGCTTAGCCCCGGAAGGGGACAATGAGCAGTTCTTC | CASSLAPEGDNEQFF | once | TRBJ2-1 | - | TRBV7-8
TGCGCCAGCAGCCAAGAGGGCCACACAGAGACCCAGTACTTC | CASSQEGHTETQYF | - | TRBJ2-5 | - | TRBV4-1
TGTGCCAGCAGCTTTGGGGACTCTGGAAACACCATATATTTT | CASSFGDSGNTIYF | - | TRBJ1-3 | - | TRBV7-2
TGTGCCAGCAGCTTAGCGGGGAGGACAAACTATGGCTACACCTTC | CASSLAGRTNYGYTF | - | TRBJ1-2 | - | TRBV7-9
TGTGCCAGCAGCCTCCTGGGGGGAGACGAGCAGTACTTC | CASSLLGGDEQYF | - | TRBJ2-7 | - | TRBV7-6
TGTGCCAGCAGCGCGGACAGTAACACCGGGGAGCTGTTTTTT | CASSADSNTGELFF | - | TRBJ2-2 | - | TRBV9
TGTGCCAGCAGTTTACTCGATTGGGGATTAAATGAGCAGTTCTTC | CASSLLDWGLNEQFF | - | TRBJ2-1 | - | TRBV27
TGTGCCAGCGCCTTCGTCGAGAACACTGAAGCTTTCTTT | CASAFVENTEAFF | - | TRBJ1-1 | - | TRBV6-5
TGTGCCAGTAATCTTGGGGGGCCACCCTACGAGCAGTACTTC | CASNLGGPPYEQYF | - | TRBJ2-7 | - | TRBV6-1
TGTGCCAGCACCCCGGACAGGGAAGGCGATCAGCCCCAGCATTTT | CASTPDREGDQPQHF | - | TRBJ1-5 | TRBD1 | TRBV27
TGTGCCTGGAGTACAGGGACAGGGGGCCTTGAGCCCCAGCATTTT | CAWSTGTGGLEPQHF | - | TRBJ1-5 | TRBD1 | TRBV30
TGTGCCAGCAGCTTCCTTCAATCTCCCCCCTACAATGAGCAGTTCTTC | CASSFLQSPPYNEQFF | - | TRBJ2-1 | - | TRBV7-9
TGCGCCAGCAGCCAAGAGGACCGCCTGGTAGTCGATGGCTACACCTTC | CASSQEDRLVVDGYTF | - | TRBJ1-2 | - | TRBV4-3
TGTGCCAGCAGTTGGCCGGGACAGGGTGAGACTGAAGCTTTCTTT | CASSWPGQGETEAFF | - | TRBJ1-1 | TRBD1 | TRBV28